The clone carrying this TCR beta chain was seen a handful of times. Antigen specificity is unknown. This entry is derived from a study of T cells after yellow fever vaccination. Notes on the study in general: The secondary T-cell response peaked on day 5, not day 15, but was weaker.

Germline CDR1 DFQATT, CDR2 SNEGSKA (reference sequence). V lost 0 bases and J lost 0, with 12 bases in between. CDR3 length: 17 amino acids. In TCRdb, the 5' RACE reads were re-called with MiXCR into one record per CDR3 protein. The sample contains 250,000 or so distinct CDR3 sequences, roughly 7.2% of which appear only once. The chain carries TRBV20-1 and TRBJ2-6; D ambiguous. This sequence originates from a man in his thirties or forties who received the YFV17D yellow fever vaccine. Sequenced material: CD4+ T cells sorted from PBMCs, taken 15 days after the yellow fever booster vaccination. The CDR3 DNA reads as TGCAGTGCTAGAGATGGCTGGCCGGGCTCTGGGGCCAACGTCCTGACTTTC. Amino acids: CSARDGWPGSGANVLTF.